The rows below give T cell receptor beta chains drawn from one sample of a study of T cell responses to AZD1222 COVID-19 vaccine. Data came from immunoSEQ multiplex PCR; TCRdb stores just in-frame clones and leaves some out. The data contain 120,000 to 150,000 clones, around 89% of them singletons. The sample in question was peripheral blood, obtained on day 0 of AZD1222 vaccination. The receptor set was obtained from an adult in good health. The CDR3 runs from the conserved cysteine through the conserved F or W. D genes are given only for firm matches. Clone sizes are given selectively: once, few, many, or a class where the clone is expanded.

V gene,CDR3 length,J gene,clone size,D gene,CDR3 DNA,CDR3 protein
TRBV7-9,16,TRBJ1-2,NA,TRBD1,TGTGCCAGCCGACCCTTGATGGGACAGGGGGCTTATGGCTACACCTTC,CASRPLMGQGAYGYTF
TRBV6-5,13,TRBJ1-1,NA,NA,TGTGCCAGCGGCTATTCGGAGAACACTGAAGCTTTCTTT,CASGYSENTEAFF
TRBV27,19,TRBJ1-4,NA,TRBD1,TGTGCCAGCAGTTTATCCCCCCCGACAGGGGGCAGGACTAATGAAAAACTGTTTTTT,CASSLSPPTGGRTNEKLFF
TRBV4-3,15,TRBJ1-1,NA,TRBD1,TGCGCCAGCAGCGACAGATCTAACAGGGGGTTAGAAGCTTTCTTT,CASSDRSNRGLEAFF
TRBV18,15,TRBJ1-4,NA,TRBD1,TGTGCCAGCTCACGGGGACAGGGGACTAATGAAAAACTGTTTTTT,CASSRGQGTNEKLFF
TRBV4-3,15,TRBJ1-2,NA,TRBD1,TGCGCCAGCAGCCAAGATCTCGGGACAGCCTATGGCTACACCTTC,CASSQDLGTAYGYTF
TRBV19,16,TRBJ1-2,once,NA,TGTGCCAGTAGTCCCTCCGGGACGGGAATCGGGTATGGCTACACCTTC,CASSPSGTGIGYGYTF
TRBV7-5,22,TRBJ1-6,NA,NA,TGTGCCAGAAGCTTAGTCTTCTTCGTCCGGGCCCCCGGCGGCTCCTATAATTCACCCCTCCACTTT,CARSLVFFVRAPGGSYNSPLHF
TRBV6-2/TRBV6-3,15,TRBJ1-5,NA,TRBD1,TGTGCCAGCAGTTACTCGACAGGGGCTGAGGAGGCCCAGCATTTT,CASSYSTGAEEAQHF
TRBV7-9,13,TRBJ2-7,NA,NA,TGTGCCAGCAGCTTATCTGGGGGCTACGAGCAGTACTTC,CASSLSGGYEQYF
TRBV5-4,17,TRBJ2-1,NA,NA,TGTGCCAGCAGCTCCCCAAGGACAGAGAGCTCCTACAATGAGCAGTTCTTC,CASSSPRTESSYNEQFF
TRBV7-2,16,TRBJ2-2,NA,TRBD1,TGTGCCAGCAGCTCACCCGGGACAGGGGTAACCGGGGAGCTGTTTTTT,CASSSPGTGVTGELFF
TRBV5-6,15,TRBJ1-2,NA,TRBD1,TGTGCCAGCAGCCCCTTAGGGACAGGGGGCGATGGCTACACCTTC,CASSPLGTGGDGYTF
TRBV9,14,TRBJ2-1,NA,NA,TGTGCCAGCAGCGTGAGGGCCTCCTACAATGAGCAGTTCTTC,CASSVRASYNEQFF
TRBV28,14,TRBJ1-6,NA,NA,TGTGCCAGCCGTCAGGGAGTCGGAAATTCACCCCTCCACTTT,CASRQGVGNSPLHF
TRBV6-4,15,TRBJ2-1,NA,TRBD2,TGTGCCAGCAGTGCCCAGCGGGGGGTCTACAATGAGCAGTTCTTC,CASSAQRGVYNEQFF
TRBV19,16,TRBJ2-3,NA,NA,TGTGCCAGTAGTATTGGGCAGACCACTAGCACAGATACGCAGTATTTT,CASSIGQTTSTDTQYF
TRBV19,17,TRBJ1-4,once,NA,TGTGCCAGTAGTCCCAGTCGGGCGGGGCGAAGTAATGAAAAACTGTTTTTT,CASSPSRAGRSNEKLFF
TRBV29-1,13,TRBJ1-1,NA,NA,TGCAGCGTCGCGGACAGAGTGGGCACTGAAGCTTTCTTT,CSVADRVGTEAFF
TRBV7-9,13,TRBJ1-5,once,NA,TGTGCCAGCGGCTTGGGGGGAAGTCAGCCCCAGCATTTT,CASGLGGSQPQHF
TRBV7-9,18,TRBJ1-2,NA,NA,TGTGCCAGCAGCTTAGGAGGGACCGGGGGCCGGGGGTCCTATGGCTACACCTTC,CASSLGGTGGRGSYGYTF
TRBV13,15,TRBJ2-7,NA,TRBD1,TGTGCCAGCAGCTTGGGGGGACAGGGATCCTACGAGCAGTACTTC,CASSLGGQGSYEQYF
TRBV13,17,TRBJ2-3,NA,TRBD2,TGTGCCAGCAGCATCGTCACTAGCGGCGGTAGCACAGATACGCAGTATTTT,CASSIVTSGGSTDTQYF
TRBV23-1,16,TRBJ2-7,NA,NA,TGCGCCAGCAGTCAATCTTGCAGTCTTAGCTCCTACGAGCAGTACTTC,CASSQSCSLSSYEQYF
TRBV10-3,14,TRBJ2-7,NA,NA,TGTGCCATCAGTGATCAACAGGGCTTCTACGAGCAGTACTTC,CAISDQQGFYEQYF
TRBV9,13,TRBJ2-1,NA,TRBD2,TGTGCCAGCAGCCCCGGGAGGAACAATGAGCAGTTCTTC,CASSPGRNNEQFF
TRBV28,15,TRBJ2-2,NA,TRBD1,TGTGCCAGCAGTTTGTCGGACAGGATTACCGGGGAGCTGTTTTTT,CASSLSDRITGELFF
TRBV19,11,TRBJ2-7,NA,NA,TGTGCCAGTAGAGACAGCTACGAGCAGTACTTC,CASRDSYEQYF
TRBV12-1,15,TRBJ2-7,NA,NA,TGTGCCAGCAGCCGCATAACCGGGGGGAGCTACGAGCAGTACTTC,CASSRITGGSYEQYF
TRBV28,10,TRBJ2-7,once,NA,TGTGCCAGTGGCTATGACGAGCAGTACTTC,CASGYDEQYF
TRBV7-2,14,TRBJ2-7,NA,TRBD2,TGTGCCAGCACCCCCACTAGCGGGGGCTACGAGCAGTACTTC,CASTPTSGGYEQYF
TRBV30,14,TRBJ1-1,NA,NA,TGTGCCTGGAGTGAGTGGGCAGGGCGAACTGAAGCTTTCTTT,CAWSEWAGRTEAFF
TRBV19,15,TRBJ2-1,NA,TRBD1,TGTGCCAGTAGTATCGGGACAGGGCCCTCCAATGAGCAGTTCTTC,CASSIGTGPSNEQFF
TRBV7-9,15,TRBJ1-1,NA,NA,TGTGCCAGCAGCTTAGGACGCGTAGCCGGCACTGAAGCTTTCTTT,CASSLGRVAGTEAFF
TRBV7-9,18,TRBJ2-7,NA,TRBD2,TGTGCCAGCAGCGCGATCGCACGGGCTAGCGGGAGTGACTACGAGCAGTACTTC,CASSAIARASGSDYEQYF
TRBV5-1,15,TRBJ2-3,NA,NA,TGCGCCAGCAGCTTGTCCGGGAGTAGAACAGATACGCAGTATTTT,CASSLSGSRTDTQYF
TRBV12-5,19,TRBJ1-2,NA,TRBD1,TGTGCTAGTGGTCGTACCGGGACAGGCCCAAATCACCCATTCTATGGCTACACCTTC,CASGRTGTGPNHPFYGYTF
TRBV7-9,15,TRBJ1-1,NA,TRBD1,TGTGCCTCCTATAGCAGGGACAGGGGTGAAACTGAAGCTTTCTTT,CASYSRDRGETEAFF
TRBV12-5,14,TRBJ1-2,once,TRBD1,TGTGCTAGTGCCCTCGGACAGGGGTGGAGTGGCTACACCTTC,CASALGQGWSGYTF
TRBV9,15,TRBJ2-3,NA,NA,TGTGCCAGCAGCGTAAAAGACTTCCCCACAGATACGCAGTATTTT,CASSVKDFPTDTQYF
TRBV19,16,TRBJ2-7,NA,TRBD2,TGTGCCAGTAGTAAGTCACCTAGCGGAAGAAACTACGAGCAGTACTTC,CASSKSPSGRNYEQYF
TRBV2,16,TRBJ1-1,NA,TRBD1,TGTGCCAGCAGTGAAATCCAGGGGGCCTTAAACACTGAAGCTTTCTTT,CASSEIQGALNTEAFF
TRBV19,14,TRBJ2-2,NA,TRBD2,TGTGCCAGTAGGCGGGGGGCGAGCACCGGGGAGCTGTTTTTT,CASRRGASTGELFF
TRBV30,15,TRBJ2-2,NA,NA,TGTGCCTGGGAGGCGCTGGGGTCCAACACCGGGGAGCTGTTTTTT,CAWEALGSNTGELFF
TRBV15,15,TRBJ2-5,NA,TRBD1,TGTGCCACCAGCACTCGGACAGGGGGCCAGGAGACCCAGTACTTC,CATSTRTGGQETQYF
TRBV9,13,TRBJ2-7,NA,NA,TGTGCCAGCAGCGCCGCCCCTAGAAACGAGCAGTACTTC,CASSAAPRNEQYF
TRBV28,16,TRBJ2-1,NA,TRBD1,TGTGCCAGCAGTTCGCCAAGACAGGGAATGTACAATGAGCAGTTCTTC,CASSSPRQGMYNEQFF
TRBV27,13,TRBJ2-3,NA,NA,TGTGCCAGCAGTCCGGACAGCACAGATACGCAGTATTTT,CASSPDSTDTQYF
TRBV3-1/TRBV3-2,15,TRBJ2-4,NA,NA,TGTGCCAGCAGCCAAGATTCAATGGTCGGAAACATTCAGTACTTC,CASSQDSMVGNIQYF
TRBV2,14,TRBJ2-2,once,NA,TGTGCCACAACCCAGGGCCTCTTTACCGGGGAGCTGTTTTTT,CATTQGLFTGELFF
TRBV2,15,TRBJ2-4,NA,TRBD1,TGTGCCAGCAGTGGTCGGGACAGGGGCCAAAACATTCAGTACTTC,CASSGRDRGQNIQYF
TRBV5-8,15,TRBJ1-5,NA,TRBD1,TGTGCCAGCAGCCCGACAGGGTCGAGCAATCAGCCCCAGCATTTT,CASSPTGSSNQPQHF